The T cell receptor (beta chain) under discussion was sequenced for a study of radiotherapy plus CTLA-4 blockade in lung cancer. Study details: Under 20% of patients responded objectively, and roughly 34% achieved disease control. Study results and caveats: Radiotherapy with ipilimumab was followed by blood expansion of tumor-derived clones. According to reports, early shifts in blood T cell clones, alongside interferon-beta, forecast response most accurately.

Sequencing used immunoSEQ multiplex PCR; TCRdb keeps in-frame clones, though not all of them. In the table there are 26,000 or so clones, approximately 80% of which are singletons. A remark on this clone: Antigen specificity is unknown.

Trimming took 4 bases from V and 4 from J; bases not matched to a gene: 6. The CDR3 extends over 14 amino acids. In germline, CDR1 is SGHNT, CDR2 YYREEE (reference sequence). The study gave focal radiation plus ipilimumab CTLA-4 blockade to patients with chemo-refractory metastatic non-small-cell lung cancer. This TCR derives from a human donor with non-small cell lung cancer that progressed on radiotherapy plus ipilimumab. The sequencing here drew on peripheral blood, taken from a patient treated with radiotherapy plus ipilimumab. V usage is TRBV5-4 and J usage is TRBJ2-3; TRBD1 aligns across 7 bases. The CDR3 here is CASSPRQGSDTQYF. In nucleotides, the CDR3 is TGTGCCAGCAGCCCCAGACAGGGATCAGATACGCAGTATTTT.